This passage covers 27 T cell receptor beta chains from one sample sequenced in a study of T cells expressing NK-cell markers. No DNA is given; TCRdb re-called the 5' RACE reads and lists each CDR3 protein once. This sample carries about 390,000 distinct CDR3 sequences, with about 11% going to the ten biggest clones. Sequencing input: blood T cells: a sorted CD56 or NKG2C T cell subset, CD4+ or CD8+ T cells, or bulk PBMC T cells (not recorded which). The receptors shown here come from a woman aged 45-65 years in good health.

V gene TRBV20-1 combines with J gene TRBJ2-6. The CDR3 runs to 14 residues. Germline values: CDR1 DFQATT, CDR2 SNEGSKA (reference sequence). The CDR3 sequence: CSAADKWGANVLTF.

The chain is built from TRBV20-1 and TRBJ2-5; the TCRdb D gene call, TRBD2, has no DNA to confirm it. The CDR3 consists of 14 residues. The germline gives CDR1 DFQATT, CDR2 SNEGSKA (reference sequence). This CDR3 reads CSARVGGRQETQYF.

The rearrangement joins TRBV15 to TRBJ2-5. CDR3 size: 14 residues. CDR1 is LNHNV, CDR2 YYDKDF, per germline (reference sequence). The CDR3 loop is CATSRLEITETQYF.

The chain uses TRBV10-2 and TRBJ2-2; no DNA is available, so the TRBD2 call from TCRdb remains unchecked. The CDR3 is made up of 19 amino acids. The germline gives CDR1 WSHSY, CDR2 SAAADI. The CDR3 reads CASSERPVAGVANTGELFF.

This chain links TRBV5-1 with TRBJ2-2. Germline CDR1 SGHRS, CDR2 YFSETQ. The CDR3 length is 16 residues. The CDR3 spells CASSFAQTRNTGELFF.

This sequence joins TRBV20-1 and TRBJ2-7; TCRdb calls TRBD1, which cannot be checked without DNA. The length of the CDR3 is 12 residues. Per the germline V gene, CDR1 is DFQATT and CDR2 is SNEGSKA (reference sequence). Here the CDR3 reads CSASKGASEQYF.

The J gene is TRBJ1-1, the V gene TRBV29-1; TCRdb picks TRBD1, but there is no DNA to check that call. This CDR3 contains 13 residues. Germline assignment: CDR1 SQVTM and CDR2 ANQGSEA. The CDR3 loop is CSVDKTGGTEAFF.

The V and J genes are TRBV12-3 or TRBV12-4 and TRBJ1-3. This CDR3 is built from 13 residues. The CDR3 sequence: CASSRLVGNTIYF.

The rearrangement uses TRBV5-1 and TRBJ2-5. Germline CDR1 is SGHRS and CDR2 is YFSETQ. CDR3 length: 13 amino acids. CDR3 amino acids: CASSPARLGTQYF. The whole variable domain, remainder taken from reference TRBV5-1 and TRBJ2-5, is KAGVTQTPRYLIKTRGQQVTLSCSPISGHRSVSWYQQTPGQGLQFLFEYFSETQRNKGNFPGRFSGRQFSNSRSEMNVSTLELGDSALYLCASSPARLGTQYFGPGTRLLVL.

The chain combines TRBV24-1 with TRBJ2-7. Germline V gene data show CDR1 as KGHDR and CDR2 as SFDVKD. The CDR3 has 18 residues. The CDR3 reads CATHEIKFRNLHECEQYF.

The chain couples TRBV12-3 or TRBV12-4 to TRBJ1-1; TCRdb indicates TRBD1, and absent DNA this call remains unverified. This CDR3 comprises 14 residues. This CDR3 is CASSRTGLITEAFF.

The gene calls are TRBV19 and TRBJ2-6; the D call from TCRdb, TRBD1, cannot be confirmed without DNA. The germline V gene has CDR1 LNHDA and CDR2 SQIVND (reference sequence). The CDR3 has 16 amino acids. The CDR3 region is CASSPRGVSGANVLTF.

The genes are TRBV29-1 and TRBJ2-1; with no DNA, the TCRdb D assignment of TRBD1 cannot be verified. Germline CDR1 is SQVTM and CDR2 is ANQGSEA. This CDR3 contains 12 residues. The CDR3 spells CSVEVPVHEQFF.

The V and J genes are TRBV5-1 and TRBJ2-2; the TCRdb call, TRBD1, lacks DNA for checking. Germline-derived CDR1 and CDR2 are SGHRS and YFSETQ. The CDR3 has 15 residues. The CDR3 here is CASSFLTGVAGELFF.

The V gene is TRBV5-6, the J gene TRBJ1-1; TCRdb outputs TRBD1, but without DNA this stays unchecked. The CDR3 extends over 12 amino acids. The germline gives CDR1 SGHDT, CDR2 YYEEEE. The CDR3 here is CASSPWDREAFF.

The chain employs TRBV14 and TRBJ2-7; checking the TCRdb D call of TRBD2 is not possible without DNA. The CDR3 spans 15 residues. Germline CDR1 and CDR2: SGHDN and FVKESK. The CDR3 here is CASSPSGRSPYEQYF.

The chain recombines TRBV12-3 or TRBV12-4 with TRBJ1-2; TCRdb outputs TRBD1, but without DNA this stays unchecked. The CDR3 extends over 12 amino acids. CDR3: CASSATAYGYTF.

The rearrangement uses TRBV6-2 or TRBV6-3 and TRBJ1-2; the D call of TRBD1 rests on TCRdb alone, since no DNA is present to check it. The germline CDR1 and CDR2 sequences are MNHEY and SVGEGT. The CDR3 runs to 13 residues. The CDR3 region is CASRPGTPDGYTF.

This chain uses TRBV7-2 with TRBJ1-1. Germline values: CDR1 SGHTA, CDR2 FQGNSA. This CDR3 spans 13 amino acids. CDR3 amino acids: CASSLRATAEAFF.

The chain joins TRBV28 to TRBJ2-5; TCRdb gives TRBD1 as the D gene, but with no DNA this cannot be confirmed. The germline V gene has CDR1 MDHEN and CDR2 SYDVKM. The CDR3 is 14 amino acids. CDR3 protein: CASRGSGHQETQYF. Complete variable domain (other parts from reference TRBV28 and TRBJ2-5): DVKVTQSSRYLVKRTGEKVFLECVQDMDHENMFWYRQDPGLGLRLIYFSYDVKMKEKGDIPEGYSVSREKKERFSLILESASTNQTSMYLCASRGSGHQETQYFGPGTRLLVL.

The CDR3: CATRTGTDYMTGYTF. The gene calls are TRBV15 and TRBJ1-2; TCRdb names TRBD1, which stays unverified in the absence of DNA. The CDR3 loop spans 15 amino acids. CDR1 and CDR2 (germline): LNHNV, YYDKDF (reference sequence).

The chain combines TRBV11-3 with TRBJ2-5; TCRdb proposes TRBD2, but this gene call is untestable without DNA. CDR3 length equals 14 residues. The germline V gene has CDR1 SGHNT and CDR2 YENEEA. This chain's CDR3 is CASSMGGGQETQYF.

V and J are TRBV6-6 and TRBJ2-3; checking the TCRdb D call of TRBD2 is not possible without DNA. The germline V gene has CDR1 MNHNY and CDR2 SVGAGI (reference sequence). There are 14 residues in the CDR3. This chain's CDR3 is CASSRSGATDTQYF.

V gene TRBV6-4 combines with J gene TRBJ2-5; TCRdb picks TRBD1, but there is no DNA to check that call. Germline values: CDR1 MRHNA, CDR2 SNTAGT. The CDR3 is made up of 16 amino acids. The CDR3 reads CASSDSPEIQETSQYF.

This chain uses TRBV24-1 with TRBJ1-3; TCRdb's D call, TRBD1, is unchecked because there is no DNA. Germline V gene sequence: CDR1 KGHDR, CDR2 SFDVKD. The CDR3 is 18 amino acids. The CDR3 reads CATSDLLGDRGIGNTIYF.

This chain links TRBV5-4 with TRBJ2-2; the D call of TRBD2 rests on TCRdb alone, since no DNA is present to check it. Germline V lookup: CDR1 SGHNT, CDR2 YYREEE (reference sequence). This CDR3 is 15 amino acids long. The CDR3 protein is CASSHSGRSTGELFF.

The rearrangement uses TRBV11-2 and TRBJ1-4; the D call from TCRdb, TRBD1, cannot be confirmed without DNA. Germline V gene data show CDR1 as SGHAT and CDR2 as FQNNGV. The CDR3 is made up of 16 amino acids. CDR3 residues: CASRNHRGKRNEKLFF.